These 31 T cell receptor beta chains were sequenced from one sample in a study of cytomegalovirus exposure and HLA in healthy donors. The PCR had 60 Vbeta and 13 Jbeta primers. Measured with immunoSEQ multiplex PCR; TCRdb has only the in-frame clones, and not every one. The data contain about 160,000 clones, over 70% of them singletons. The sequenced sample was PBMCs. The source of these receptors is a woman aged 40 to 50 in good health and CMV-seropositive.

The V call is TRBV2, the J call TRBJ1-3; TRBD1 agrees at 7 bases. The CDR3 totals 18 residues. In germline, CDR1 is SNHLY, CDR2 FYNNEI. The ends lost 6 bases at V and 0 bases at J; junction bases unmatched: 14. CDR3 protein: CASSPPRGGRRSGNTIYF. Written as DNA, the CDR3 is TGTGCCAGCAGCCCACCCCGAGGGGGCCGCCGCTCTGGAAACACCATATATTTT. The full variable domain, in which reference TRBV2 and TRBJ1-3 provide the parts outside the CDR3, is EPEVTQTPSHQVTQMGQEVILRCVPISNHLYFYWYRQILGQKVEFLVSFYNNEISEKSEIFDDQFSVERPDGSNFTLKIRSTKLEDSAMYFCASSPPRGGRRSGNTIYFGEGSWLTVV.

The CDR3: CASSQDSQGDQPQHF. The CDR3 DNA reads TGCGCCAGCAGCCAAGATTCCCAAGGGGATCAGCCCCAGCATTTT. The chain employs TRBV4-1 and TRBJ1-5, with a possible D match to TRBD1 (5 bases). The CDR3 totals 15 residues. V dropped 0 bases and J dropped 5 bases, with 11 bases sitting between them. The germline CDR1 and CDR2 sequences are MGHRA and YSYEKL.

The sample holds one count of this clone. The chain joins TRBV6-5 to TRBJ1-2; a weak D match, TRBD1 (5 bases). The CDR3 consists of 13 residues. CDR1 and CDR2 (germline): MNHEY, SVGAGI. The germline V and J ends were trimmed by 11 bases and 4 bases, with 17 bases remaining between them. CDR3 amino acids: CAVGRQLVYGYTF. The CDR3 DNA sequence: TGTGCCGTCGGCAGACAGCTTGTCTATGGCTACACCTTC.

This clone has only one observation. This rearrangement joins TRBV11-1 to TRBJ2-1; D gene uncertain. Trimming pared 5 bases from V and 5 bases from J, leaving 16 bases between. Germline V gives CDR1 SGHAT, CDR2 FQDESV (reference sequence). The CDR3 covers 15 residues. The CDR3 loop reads CASSPTGRSHNEQFF. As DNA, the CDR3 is TGTGCCAGCAGCCCGACTGGCCGGAGCCACAATGAGCAGTTCTTC.

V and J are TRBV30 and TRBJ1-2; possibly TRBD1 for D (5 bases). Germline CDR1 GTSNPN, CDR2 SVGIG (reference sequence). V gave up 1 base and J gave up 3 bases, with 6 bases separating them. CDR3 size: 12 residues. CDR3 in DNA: TGTGCCTGGAGTGGGGGGGACTATGGCTACACCTTC. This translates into CAWSGGDYGYTF.

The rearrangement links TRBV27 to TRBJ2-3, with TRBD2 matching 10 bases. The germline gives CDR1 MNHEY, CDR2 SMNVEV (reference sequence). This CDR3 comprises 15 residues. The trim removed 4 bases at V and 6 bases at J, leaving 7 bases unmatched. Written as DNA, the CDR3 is TGTGCCAGCAGTTCCCTAGCGGGGGTGGGGGATACGCAGTATTTT. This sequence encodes CASSSLAGVGDTQYF.

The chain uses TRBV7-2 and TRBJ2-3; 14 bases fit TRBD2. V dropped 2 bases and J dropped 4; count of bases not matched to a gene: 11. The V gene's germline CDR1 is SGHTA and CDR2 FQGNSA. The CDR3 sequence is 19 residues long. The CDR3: CASSLHPGLAGAGADTQYF. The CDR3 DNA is TGTGCCAGCAGCTTACATCCGGGACTAGCGGGGGCGGGGGCAGATACGCAGTATTTT.

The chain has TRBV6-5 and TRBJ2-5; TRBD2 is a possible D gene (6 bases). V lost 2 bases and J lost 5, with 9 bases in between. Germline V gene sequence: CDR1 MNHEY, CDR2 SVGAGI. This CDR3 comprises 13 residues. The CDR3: CASSYGAGETQYF. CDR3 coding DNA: TGTGCCAGCAGTTACGGGGCGGGGGAGACCCAGTACTTC.

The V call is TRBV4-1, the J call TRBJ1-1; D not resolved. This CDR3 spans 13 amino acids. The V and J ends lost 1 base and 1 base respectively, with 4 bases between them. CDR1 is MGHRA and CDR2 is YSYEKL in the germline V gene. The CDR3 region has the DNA TGCGCCAGCAGCCAAGCCAAGAACACTGAAGCTTTCTTT. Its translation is CASSQAKNTEAFF.

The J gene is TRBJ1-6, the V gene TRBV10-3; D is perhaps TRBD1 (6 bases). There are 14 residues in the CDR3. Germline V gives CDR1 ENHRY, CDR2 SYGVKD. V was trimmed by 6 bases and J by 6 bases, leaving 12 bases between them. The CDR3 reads CAIRGTSSNSPLHF. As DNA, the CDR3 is TGTGCCATCAGGGGGACAAGTTCTAATTCACCCCTCCACTTT.

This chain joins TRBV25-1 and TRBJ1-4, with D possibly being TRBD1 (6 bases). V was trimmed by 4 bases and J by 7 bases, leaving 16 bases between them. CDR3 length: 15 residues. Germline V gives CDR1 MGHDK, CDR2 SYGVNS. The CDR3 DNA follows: TGTGCCAGCAGTGCCGCGACCGGGACACCTGAAAAACTGTTTTTT. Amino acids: CASSAATGTPEKLFF.

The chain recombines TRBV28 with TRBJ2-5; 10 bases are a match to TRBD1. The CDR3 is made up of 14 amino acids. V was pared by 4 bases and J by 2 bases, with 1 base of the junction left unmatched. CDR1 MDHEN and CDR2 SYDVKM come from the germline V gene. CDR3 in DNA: TGTGCCAGCAGTTGGGACAGGGGACAAGAGACCCAGTACTTC. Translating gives CASSWDRGQETQYF.

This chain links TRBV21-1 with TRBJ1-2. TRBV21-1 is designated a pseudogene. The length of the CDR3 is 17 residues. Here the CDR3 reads CASSRLARGRRGYGYTF. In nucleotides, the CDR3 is TGTGCCAGCAGCAGGCTAGCGAGGGGCCGCCGGGGCTATGGCTACACCTTC.

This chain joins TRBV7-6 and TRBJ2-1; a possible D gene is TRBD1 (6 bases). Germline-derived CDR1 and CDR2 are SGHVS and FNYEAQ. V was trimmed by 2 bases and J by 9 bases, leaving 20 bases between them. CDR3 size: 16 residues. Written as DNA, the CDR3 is TGTGCCAGCAGCTTACTGCAGGGGCGGGCTAATAGTGAGCAGTTCTTC. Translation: CASSLLQGRANSEQFF.

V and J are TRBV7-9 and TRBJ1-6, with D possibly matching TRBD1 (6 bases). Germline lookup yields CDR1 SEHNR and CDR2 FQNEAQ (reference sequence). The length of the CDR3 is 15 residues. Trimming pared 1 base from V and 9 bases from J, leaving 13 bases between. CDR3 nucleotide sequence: TGTGCCAGCAGCTTAGTTCCAGGGGATGGTTCACCCCTCCACTTT. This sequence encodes CASSLVPGDGSPLHF.

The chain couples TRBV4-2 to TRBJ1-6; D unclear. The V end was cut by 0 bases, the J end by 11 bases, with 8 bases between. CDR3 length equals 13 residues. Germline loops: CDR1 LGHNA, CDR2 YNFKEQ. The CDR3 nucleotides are TGTGCCAGCAGCCAAGAGGAGGTTGCACCCCTCCACTTT. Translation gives CASSQEEVAPLHF.

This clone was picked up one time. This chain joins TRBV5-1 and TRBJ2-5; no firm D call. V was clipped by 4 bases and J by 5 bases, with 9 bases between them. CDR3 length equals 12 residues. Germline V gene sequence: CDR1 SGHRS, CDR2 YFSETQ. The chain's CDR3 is CASSLRSETQYF. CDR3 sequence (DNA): TGCGCCAGCAGCCTCAGATCTGAGACCCAGTACTTC.

CDR3 DNA: TGTGCCAGCAGCGGGGGACTCCTGGGGTACGAGCAGTACTTC. Translation: CASSGGLLGYEQYF. V usage is TRBV5-4 and J usage is TRBJ2-7, with D perhaps TRBD2 (6 bases). The CDR3 is 14 residues long. CDR1 and CDR2 (germline): SGHNT, YYREEE (reference sequence). Trimming removed 4 bases from V and 4 bases from J, with 15 bases in between. Full variable domain (outside the CDR3, taken from reference TRBV5-4 and TRBJ2-7): ETGVTQSPTHLIKTRGQQVTLRCSSQSGHNTVSWYQQALGQGPQFIFQYYREEENGRGNFPPRFSGLQFPNYSSELNVNALELDDSALYLCASSGGLLGYEQYFGPGTRLTVT.

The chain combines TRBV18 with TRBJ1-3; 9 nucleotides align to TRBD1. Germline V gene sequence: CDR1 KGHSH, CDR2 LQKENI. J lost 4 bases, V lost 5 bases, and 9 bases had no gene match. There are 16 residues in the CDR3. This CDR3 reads CASSRDREKSGNTIYF. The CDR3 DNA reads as TGTGCCAGCTCAAGGGACAGGGAAAAATCGGGAAACACCATATATTTT. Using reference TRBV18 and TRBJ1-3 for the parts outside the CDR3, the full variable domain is NAGVMQNPRHLVRRRGQEARLRCSPMKGHSHVYWYRQLPEEGLKFMVYLQKENIIDESGMPKERFSAEFPKEGPSILRIQQVVRGDSAAYFCASSRDREKSGNTIYFGEGSWLTVV.

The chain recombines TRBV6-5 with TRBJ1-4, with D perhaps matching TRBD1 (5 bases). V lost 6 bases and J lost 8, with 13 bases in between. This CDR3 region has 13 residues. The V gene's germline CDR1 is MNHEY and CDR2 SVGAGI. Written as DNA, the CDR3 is TGTGCCAGCAGCCGGGGGGTCGGGGAAAAACTGTTTTTT. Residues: CASSRGVGEKLFF.

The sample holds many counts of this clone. The CDR3 nucleotides read TGTGCCAGCAGCTACGGGACAGGGGTAGGTGAAGCTTTCTTT. Translated, it gives CASSYGTGVGEAFF. The chain recombines TRBV11-2 with TRBJ1-1; 10 bases line up with TRBD1. The CDR3 extends over 14 amino acids. J lost 7 bases, V lost 4 bases, and 6 bases had no gene match. CDR1 SGHAT and CDR2 FQNNGV come from the germline V gene.

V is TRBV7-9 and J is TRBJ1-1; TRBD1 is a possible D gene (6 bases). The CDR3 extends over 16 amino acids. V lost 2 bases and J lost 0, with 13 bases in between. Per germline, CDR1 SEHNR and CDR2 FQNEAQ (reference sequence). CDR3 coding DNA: TGTGCCAGCAGCTTACCCTCAACAGGGATGAACACTGAAGCTTTCTTT. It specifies CASSLPSTGMNTEAFF.

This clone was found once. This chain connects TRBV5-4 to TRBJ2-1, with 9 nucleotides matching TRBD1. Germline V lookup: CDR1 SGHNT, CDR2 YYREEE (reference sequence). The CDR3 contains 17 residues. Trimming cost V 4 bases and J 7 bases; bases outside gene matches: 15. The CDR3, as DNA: TGTGCCAGCAGCCTGGAGCCGGGACAGGGTATGAGGAATGAGCAGTTCTTC. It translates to CASSLEPGQGMRNEQFF.

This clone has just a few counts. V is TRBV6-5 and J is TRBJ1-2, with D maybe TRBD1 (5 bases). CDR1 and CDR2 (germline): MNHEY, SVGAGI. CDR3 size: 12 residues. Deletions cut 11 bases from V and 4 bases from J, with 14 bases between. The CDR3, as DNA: TGTGCCGCCAAGGTGGGGCTCTATGGCTACACCTTC. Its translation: CAAKVGLYGYTF.

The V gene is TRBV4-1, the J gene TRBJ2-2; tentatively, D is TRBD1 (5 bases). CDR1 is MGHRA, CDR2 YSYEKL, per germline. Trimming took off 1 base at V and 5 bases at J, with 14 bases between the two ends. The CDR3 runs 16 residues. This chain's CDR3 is CASSQGADILTGELFF. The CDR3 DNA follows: TGCGCCAGCAGCCAAGGGGCGGACATTCTTACCGGGGAGCTGTTTTTT.

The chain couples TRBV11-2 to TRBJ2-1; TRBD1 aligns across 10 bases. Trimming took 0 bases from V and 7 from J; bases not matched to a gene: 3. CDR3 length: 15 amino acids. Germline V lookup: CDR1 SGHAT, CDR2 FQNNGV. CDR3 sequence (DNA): TGTGCCAGCAGCTTAGATCTGGGACAGGGGAATGAGCAGTTCTTC. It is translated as CASSLDLGQGNEQFF.

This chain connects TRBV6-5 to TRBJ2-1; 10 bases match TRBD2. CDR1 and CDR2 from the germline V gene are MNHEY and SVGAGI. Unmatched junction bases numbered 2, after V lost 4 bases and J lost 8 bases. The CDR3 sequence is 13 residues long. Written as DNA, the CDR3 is TGTGCCAGCAGTTTCCTAGCGGGGGATGAGCAGTTCTTC. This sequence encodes CASSFLAGDEQFF.

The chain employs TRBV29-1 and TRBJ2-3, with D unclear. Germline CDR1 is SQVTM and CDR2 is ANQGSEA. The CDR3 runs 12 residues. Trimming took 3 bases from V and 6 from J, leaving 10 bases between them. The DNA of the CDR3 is TGCAGCGTTGACCAGATATCGGATACGCAGTATTTT. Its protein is CSVDQISDTQYF.

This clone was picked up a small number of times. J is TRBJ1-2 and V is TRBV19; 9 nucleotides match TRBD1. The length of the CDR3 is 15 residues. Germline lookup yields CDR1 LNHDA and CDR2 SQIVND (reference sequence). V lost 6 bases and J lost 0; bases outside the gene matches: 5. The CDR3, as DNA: TGTGCCAGTAGACCGGACAGGGGAACTAACTATGGCTACACCTTC. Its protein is CASRPDRGTNYGYTF. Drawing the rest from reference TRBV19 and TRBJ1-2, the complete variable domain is DGGITQSPKYLFRKEGQNVTLSCEQNLNHDAMYWYRQDPGQGLRLIYYSQIVNDFQKGDIAEGYSVSREKKESFPLTVTSAQKNPTAFYLCASRPDRGTNYGYTFGSGTRLTVV.

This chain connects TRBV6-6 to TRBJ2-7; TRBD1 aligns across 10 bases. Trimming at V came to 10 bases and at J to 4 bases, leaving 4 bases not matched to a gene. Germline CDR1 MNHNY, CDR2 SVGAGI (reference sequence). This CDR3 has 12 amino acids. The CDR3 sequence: CAIRDRGYEQYF. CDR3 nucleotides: TGTGCCATCAGGGACAGGGGTTACGAGCAGTACTTC.

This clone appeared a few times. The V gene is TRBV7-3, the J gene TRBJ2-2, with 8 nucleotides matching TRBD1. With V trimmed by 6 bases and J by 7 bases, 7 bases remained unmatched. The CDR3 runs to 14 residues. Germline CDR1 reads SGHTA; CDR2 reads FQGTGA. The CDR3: CASSPGGANGELFF. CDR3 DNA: TGTGCCAGCAGTCCAGGGGGCGCGAACGGGGAGCTGTTTTTT.